These 16 T cell receptor beta chains came from one sample sequenced in a study of liver allograft versus peripheral blood T cells. Study-level information: Hepatic allograft T cell receptor repertoires were evaluated relative to those present in recipients' peripheral blood.

TCRdb re-analysed the reads in MiXCR, keeping a single row per CDR3 protein. The sample holds thousands of distinct CDR3 sequences, roughly 17% seen once. The receptors come from a human patient who had a liver transplant. Some T cells here may be from the graft donor.

The chain recombines TRBV14 with TRBJ2-2; D gene ambiguous. CDR1 is SGHDN, CDR2 FVKESK, per germline. Between the trimmed V and J ends, which lost 7 bases and 7 bases, there was a span of 19 bases. The CDR3 totals 15 residues. The chain's CDR3 is CASKKERGESGELFF. The DNA of the CDR3 is TGTGCCAGCAAAAAGGAACGCGGAGAGAGCGGGGAGCTGTTTTTT.

In this sample, this clonotype turned up once. This chain uses TRBV9 with TRBJ1-5, with D unclear. V was pared by 3 bases and J by 4 bases, with 14 bases between. Per the germline V gene, CDR1 is SGDLS and CDR2 is YYNGEE. CDR3 length: 15 amino acids. CDR3 in DNA: TGTGCCAGCAGCGAGACGGGGATTATTAATCAGCCCCAGCATTTT. Protein sequence: CASSETGIINQPQHF.

By frequency in the sample, this clonotype is medium-sized. The chain combines TRBV6-1 with TRBJ2-1, with 7 bases aligning to TRBD1. The V gene end was trimmed by 7 bases and the J gene end by 3 bases; junction bases not matched to a gene: 6. Germline lookup yields CDR1 MNHNS and CDR2 SASEGT. CDR3 size: 14 residues. CDR3 residues: CASITGEFYNEQFF. Written as DNA, the CDR3 is TGTGCCAGCATCACAGGGGAATTCTACAATGAGCAGTTCTTC.

This clonotype was detected ten times or more. V usage is TRBV27 and J usage is TRBJ1-5; TRBD1 might be the D (6 bases). The germline V gene has CDR1 MNHEY and CDR2 SMNVEV (reference sequence). CDR3 length: 14 amino acids. Trimming stripped 6 bases from V and 4 bases from J, with 13 bases between. The chain's CDR3 is CASRPSTGNQPQHF. In DNA form, the CDR3 reads TGTGCCAGCAGACCGTCTACAGGGAATCAGCCCCAGCATTTT.

This clonotype was seen once. This sequence may be a read error, since a much larger clone differs from it by one base. V gene TRBV6-5 combines with J gene TRBJ1-4, with TRBD1 identical over 12 bases. J was trimmed by 1 base and V by 8 bases; bases with no gene match: 2. This CDR3 region has 15 residues. CDR1 MNHEY and CDR2 SVGAGI come from the germline V gene. Here the CDR3 DNA reads TGTGCCAGCGGGGACAGGGGGCAAACTAATGAAAAACTGTTTTTT. Its protein is CASGDRGQTNEKLFF.

This clonotype was seen a handful of times. The chain recombines TRBV6-5 with TRBJ2-1; no clear D gene. The CDR3 is 14 amino acids. V was pared by 0 bases and J by 8 bases, with 11 bases between. Germline CDR1 and CDR2: MNHEY and SVGAGI. The CDR3 sequence is CASSYSIGWDEQFF. CDR3 bases: TGTGCCAGCAGTTACTCGATAGGGTGGGATGAGCAGTTCTTC.

As DNA, the CDR3 is TGTGCCAGTAGTTGGCGGGAGGGCCATAGTGAGCAGTTCTTC. Protein product: CASSWREGHSEQFF. The chain links TRBV25-1 to TRBJ2-1; 9 positions agree with TRBD2. J lost 9 bases, V lost 9 bases, and 12 bases had no gene match. Germline V lookup: CDR1 MGHDK, CDR2 SYGVNS. CDR3 length: 14 residues.

This clonotype came up many times. The genes are TRBV6-6 and TRBJ1-2, with 7 bases that match TRBD1. Germline assignment: CDR1 MNHNY and CDR2 SVGAGI (reference sequence). The CDR3 has 14 residues. The junction had 2 bases not matched to a gene; V was cut back by 2 bases and J by 2 bases. Here the CDR3 reads CASSYRDSNYGYTF. For the CDR3, the DNA is TGTGCCAGCAGTTACCGGGACAGCAACTATGGCTACACCTTC.

This clonotype was seen ten or more times. V gene TRBV7-2 combines with J gene TRBJ1-5; no firm D call. V lost 5 bases and J 1 base, leaving 12 bases between the germline ends. CDR1 is SGHTA and CDR2 is FQGNSA in the germline V gene. This CDR3 contains 15 residues. The CDR3 loop reads CASSPSVASNQPQHF. In nucleotides, the CDR3 is TGTGCCAGCAGCCCCTCCGTGGCCAGCAATCAGCCCCAGCATTTT.

This clonotype is medium-sized. The chain uses TRBV27 and TRBJ1-1, with a weak D call TRBD1 (5 bases). This CDR3 comprises 16 residues. V was clipped by 2 bases and J by 0 bases, with 13 bases between them. Germline CDR1 is MNHEY and CDR2 is SMNVEV (reference sequence). CDR3 sequence: CASSLGRVEMNTEAFF. CDR3 DNA sequence: TGTGCCAGCAGTTTAGGCAGGGTCGAAATGAACACTGAAGCTTTCTTT.

Ten or more counts support this clonotype. The V call is TRBV6-1, the J call TRBJ1-4, with 8 positions matching TRBD1. Germline V gene sequence: CDR1 MNHNS, CDR2 SASEGT. The trim removed 7 bases at V and 8 bases at J, leaving 12 bases unmatched. The CDR3 has 15 residues. In DNA form, the CDR3 reads TGTGCCAGCAACGGGGATTGGACAGGGTACGAAAAACTGTTTTTT. Protein product: CASNGDWTGYEKLFF.

This clonotype was picked up many times. The rearrangement joins TRBV6-1 to TRBJ2-7; 11 nucleotides match TRBD2. J gave up 4 bases and V 7 bases, and 15 bases lay outside the gene matches. The CDR3 runs to 17 residues. Germline V gene lookup returns CDR1 MNHNS and CDR2 SASEGT. The DNA for the CDR3 is TGTGCCAGCAAGCCTTTTCCGGGACTAGCGGATTATTACGAGCAGTACTTC. This codes for CASKPFPGLADYYEQYF.

This clonotype turned up a few times. V gene TRBV28 combines with J gene TRBJ1-4, with D unclear. There are 14 residues in the CDR3. Per the germline V gene, CDR1 is MDHEN and CDR2 is SYDVKM. V was cut by 3 bases and J by 6 bases, with 11 bases left in between. DNA for the CDR3: TGTGCCAGCAGTTTTACAGAGGAGGATGAAAAACTGTTTTTT. Amino acid sequence: CASSFTEEDEKLFF.

The sample holds a few counts of this clonotype. This rearrangement joins TRBV6-5 to TRBJ2-2; D not resolved. Germline CDR1 MNHEY, CDR2 SVGAGI. V shed 3 bases and J shed 6 bases, with 5 bases lying between them. CDR3 size: 12 residues. CDR3 sequence (DNA): TGTGCCAGCAGTTATACAGCCGGGGAGCTGTTTTTT. Its protein product is CASSYTAGELFF.

This clonotype was detected a few times. This chain uses TRBV19 with TRBJ1-5; TRBD1 is a possible D gene (5 bases). This CDR3 has 15 residues. Trimming shortened V by 4 bases and J by 2 bases, and 12 bases separated the two germline ends. Per the germline V gene, CDR1 is LNHDA and CDR2 is SQIVND (reference sequence). In DNA, the CDR3 is TGTGCCAGTAGTAATTCGGGGCTAGGCAATCAGCCCCAGCATTTT. This sequence encodes CASSNSGLGNQPQHF.

Concerning this clonotype: This may arise from a read error, as a much more abundant clone is one base away. The chain employs TRBV6-1 and TRBJ2-3, with D possibly being TRBD2 (6 bases). Germline V gives CDR1 MNHNS, CDR2 SASEGT. The CDR3 is 14 residues long. V was trimmed by 11 bases and J by 2 bases, leaving 17 bases between them. CDR3 in DNA: TGTGCCTGCGTCGCGGGGCTTGCCACAGATACGCAGTATTTT. Amino acids: CACVAGLATDTQYF.